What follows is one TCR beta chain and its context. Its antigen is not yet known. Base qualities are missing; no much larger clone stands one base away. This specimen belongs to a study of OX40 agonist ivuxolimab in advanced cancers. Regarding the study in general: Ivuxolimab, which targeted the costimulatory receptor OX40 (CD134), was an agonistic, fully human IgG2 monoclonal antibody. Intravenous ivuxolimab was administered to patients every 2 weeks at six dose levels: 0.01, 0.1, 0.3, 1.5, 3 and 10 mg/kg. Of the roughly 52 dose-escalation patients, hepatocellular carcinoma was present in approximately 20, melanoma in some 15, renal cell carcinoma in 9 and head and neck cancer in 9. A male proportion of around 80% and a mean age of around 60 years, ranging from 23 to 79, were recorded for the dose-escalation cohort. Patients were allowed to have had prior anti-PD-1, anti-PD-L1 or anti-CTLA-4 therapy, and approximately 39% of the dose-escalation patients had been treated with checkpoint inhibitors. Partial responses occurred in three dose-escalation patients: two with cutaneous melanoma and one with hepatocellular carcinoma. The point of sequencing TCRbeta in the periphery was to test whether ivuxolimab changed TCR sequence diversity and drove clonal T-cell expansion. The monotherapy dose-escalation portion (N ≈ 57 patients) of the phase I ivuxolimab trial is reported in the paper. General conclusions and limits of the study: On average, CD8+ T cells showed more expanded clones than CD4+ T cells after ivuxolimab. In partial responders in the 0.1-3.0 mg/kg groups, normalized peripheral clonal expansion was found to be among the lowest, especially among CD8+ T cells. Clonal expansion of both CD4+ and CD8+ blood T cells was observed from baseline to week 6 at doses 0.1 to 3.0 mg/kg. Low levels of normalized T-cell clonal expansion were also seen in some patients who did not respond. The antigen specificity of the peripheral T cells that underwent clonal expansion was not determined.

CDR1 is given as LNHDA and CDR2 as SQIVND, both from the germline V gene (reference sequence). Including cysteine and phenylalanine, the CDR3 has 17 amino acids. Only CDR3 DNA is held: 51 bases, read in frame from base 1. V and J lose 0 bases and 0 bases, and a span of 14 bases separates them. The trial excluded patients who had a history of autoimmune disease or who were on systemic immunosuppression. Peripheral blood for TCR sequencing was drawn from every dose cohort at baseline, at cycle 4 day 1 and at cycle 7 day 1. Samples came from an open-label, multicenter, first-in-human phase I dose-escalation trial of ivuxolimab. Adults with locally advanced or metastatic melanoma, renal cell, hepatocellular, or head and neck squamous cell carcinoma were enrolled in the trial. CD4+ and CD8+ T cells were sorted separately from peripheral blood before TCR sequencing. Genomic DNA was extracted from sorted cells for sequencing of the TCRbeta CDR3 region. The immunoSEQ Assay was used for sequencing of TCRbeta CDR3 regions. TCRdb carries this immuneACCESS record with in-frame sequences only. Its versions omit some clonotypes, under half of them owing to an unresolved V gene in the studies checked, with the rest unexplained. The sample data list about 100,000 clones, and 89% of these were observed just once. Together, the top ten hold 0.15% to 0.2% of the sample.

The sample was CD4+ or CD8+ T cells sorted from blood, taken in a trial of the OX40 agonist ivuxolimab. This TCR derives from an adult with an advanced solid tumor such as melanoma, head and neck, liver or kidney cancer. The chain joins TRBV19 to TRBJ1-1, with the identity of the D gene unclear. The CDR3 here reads CASSIDQMPPMNTEAFF. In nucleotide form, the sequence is TGTGCCAGTAGTATAGATCAAATGCCACCCATGAACACTGAAGCTTTCTTT. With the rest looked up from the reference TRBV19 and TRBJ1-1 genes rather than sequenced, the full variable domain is DGGITQSPKYLFRKEGQNVTLSCEQNLNHDAMYWYRQDPGQGLRLIYYSQIVNDFQKGDIAEGYSVSREKKESFPLTVTSAQKNPTAFYLCASSIDQMPPMNTEAFFGQGTRLTVV.